The present TCR beta chain was sequenced within a study of immune cell composition in non-small cell lung cancer. Study observations and caveats: TIL tumour reactivity correlated with maximal tumour-associated clone frequency in adenocarcinoma.

Remarks on this clone: The antigen remains unidentified.

The assay was immunoSEQ multiplex PCR, and TCRdb's table has in-frame clones only and misses some. In the table there are approximately 1,100 clones, 69% of which are singletons. The germline V and J ends were trimmed by 1 base and 4 bases, with 2 bases remaining between them. This CDR3 has 12 amino acids. Germline V gene data show CDR1 as LNHDA and CDR2 as SQIVND (reference sequence). The material sequenced was lung tumor tissue. V is TRBV19 and J is TRBJ1-5, with D uncertain. The TCR was taken from a human donor with non-small cell lung cancer. The CDR3 sequence: CASSIANQPQHF. In DNA form, the CDR3 reads TGTGCCAGTAGTATAGCTAATCAGCCCCAGCATTTT.